This TCR beta chain was recorded in a study of blood T cell repertoires in COVID-19. Turning to the study itself: Sources were T cells, B-cell-depleted T cells, or PBMCs; the material itself was cDNA or gDNA.

The table came from immunoSEQ multiplex PCR; TCRdb's copy has only in-frame clones and leaves some out. The table lists 90,000 to 110,000 clones, nearly 85% of them singletons. Germline V gene lookup returns CDR1 ENHRY and CDR2 SYGVKD. The CDR3 spans 13 residues. Trimming removed 6 bases at V and 7 bases at J, with 10 bases between. The chain joins TRBV10-3 to TRBJ1-6; a weak D match, TRBD1 (5 bases). Sequencing was performed on peripheral blood. The receptor's source is a woman aged 45-59 years with acute or convalescent COVID-19. CDR3 DNA: TGTGCCATCAGAGAGACAGAGAATTCACCCCTCCACTTT. The encoded protein is CAIRETENSPLHF.